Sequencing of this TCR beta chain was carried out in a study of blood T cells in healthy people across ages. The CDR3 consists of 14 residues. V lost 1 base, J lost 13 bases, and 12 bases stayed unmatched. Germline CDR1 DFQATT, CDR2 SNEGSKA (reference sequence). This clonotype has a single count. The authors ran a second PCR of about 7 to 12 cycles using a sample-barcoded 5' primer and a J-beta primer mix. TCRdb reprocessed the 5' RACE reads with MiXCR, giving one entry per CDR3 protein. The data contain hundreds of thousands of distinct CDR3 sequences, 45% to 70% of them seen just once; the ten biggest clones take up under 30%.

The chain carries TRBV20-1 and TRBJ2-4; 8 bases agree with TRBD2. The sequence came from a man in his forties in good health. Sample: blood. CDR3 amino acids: CSARVSGRFGEQYF. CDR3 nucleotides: TGCAGTGCTAGAGTAAGCGGGAGATTTGGTGAGCAGTACTTC.